The source of this TCR beta chain is a study of cytomegalovirus exposure and HLA in healthy donors. Study-level findings and limits: In a later analysis, DRB1 alleles had the most associated TCRs; HLA-C alleles the fewest.

As to this clone: The antigen remains undetermined. The same CDR3 can be traced to other DNA sequences in this sample.

CDR3 size: 12 residues. Deletions cut 4 bases from V and 0 bases from J, with 4 bases between. CDR1 and CDR2 from the germline V gene are SGHTA and FQGNSA. The primer mix had 60 Vbeta and 13 Jbeta primers. The repertoire was sequenced with immunoSEQ multiplex PCR; TCRdb's copy has only in-frame clones and lacks some. The top ten hold over 4% of the sample, which has some 170,000 clones, roughly four fifths seen once. Specimen: PBMCs. The genes are TRBV7-2 and TRBJ2-7; D is unresolved. This sequence originates from a man aged 50-59 years in good health and CMV-seropositive. In DNA form, the CDR3 reads TGTGCCAGCAGCTATAGCTCCTACGAGCAGTACTTC. Translating gives CASSYSSYEQYF.